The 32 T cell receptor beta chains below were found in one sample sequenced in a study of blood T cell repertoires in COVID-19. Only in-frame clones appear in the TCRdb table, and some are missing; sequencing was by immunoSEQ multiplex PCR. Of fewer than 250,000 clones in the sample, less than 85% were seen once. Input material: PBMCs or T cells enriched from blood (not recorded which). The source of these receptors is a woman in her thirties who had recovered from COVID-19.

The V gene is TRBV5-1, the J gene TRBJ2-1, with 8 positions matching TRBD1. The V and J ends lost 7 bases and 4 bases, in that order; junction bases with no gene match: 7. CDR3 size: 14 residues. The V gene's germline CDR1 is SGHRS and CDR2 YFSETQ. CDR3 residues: CASVLDRGYNEQFF. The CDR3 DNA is TGCGCCAGCGTCCTAGACAGGGGATACAATGAGCAGTTCTTC.

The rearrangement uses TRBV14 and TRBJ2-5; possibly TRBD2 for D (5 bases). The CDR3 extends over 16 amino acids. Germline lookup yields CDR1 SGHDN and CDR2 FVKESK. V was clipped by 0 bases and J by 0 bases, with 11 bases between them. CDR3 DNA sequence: TGTGCCAGCAGCCAAGAGAGAGGGCAGAACCAAGAGACCCAGTACTTC. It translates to CASSQERGQNQETQYF.

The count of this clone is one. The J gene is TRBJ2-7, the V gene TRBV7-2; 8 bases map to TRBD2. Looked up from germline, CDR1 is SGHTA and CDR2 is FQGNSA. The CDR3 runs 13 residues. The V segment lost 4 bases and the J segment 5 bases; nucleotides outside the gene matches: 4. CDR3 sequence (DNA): TGTGCCAGCAGCTCTCGGGGGGGCGACGAGCAGTACGTC. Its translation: CASSSRGGDEQYV.

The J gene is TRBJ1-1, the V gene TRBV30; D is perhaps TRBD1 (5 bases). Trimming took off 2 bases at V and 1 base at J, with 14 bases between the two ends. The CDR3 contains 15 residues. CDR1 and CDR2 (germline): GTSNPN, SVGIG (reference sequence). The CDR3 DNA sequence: TGTGCCTGGAGTCCTCTCAGGGTTGGGAACACTGAAGCTTTCTTT. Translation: CAWSPLRVGNTEAFF.

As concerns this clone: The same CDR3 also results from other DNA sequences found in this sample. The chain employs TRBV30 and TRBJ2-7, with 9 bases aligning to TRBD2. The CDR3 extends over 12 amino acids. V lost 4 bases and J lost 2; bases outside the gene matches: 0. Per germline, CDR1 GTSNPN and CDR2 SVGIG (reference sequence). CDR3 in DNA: TGTGCCTGGACTAGCGGGGCCTACGAGCAGTACTTC. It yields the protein CAWTSGAYEQYF.

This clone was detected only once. The CDR3 spells CASSQDPGGDLYEQYF. The CDR3, as DNA: TGTGCCAGCAGCCAAGATCCCGGGGGGGATCTCTACGAGCAGTACTTC. The J gene is TRBJ2-7, the V gene TRBV14; 8 nucleotides align to TRBD2. The CDR3 sequence is 16 residues long. The trim removed 0 bases at V and 3 bases at J, leaving 7 bases unmatched. CDR1 and CDR2 from the germline V gene are SGHDN and FVKESK.

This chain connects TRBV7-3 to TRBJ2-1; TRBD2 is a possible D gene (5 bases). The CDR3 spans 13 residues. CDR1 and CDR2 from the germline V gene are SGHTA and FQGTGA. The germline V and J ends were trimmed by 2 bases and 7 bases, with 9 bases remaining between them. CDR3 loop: CASSLARGNEQFF. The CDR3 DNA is TGTGCCAGCAGCTTAGCCCGCGGGAATGAGCAGTTCTTC.

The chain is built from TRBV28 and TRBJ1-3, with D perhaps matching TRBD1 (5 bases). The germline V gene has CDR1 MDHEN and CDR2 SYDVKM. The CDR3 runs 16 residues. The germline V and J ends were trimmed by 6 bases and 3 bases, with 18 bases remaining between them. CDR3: CASRIATGVSGNTIYF. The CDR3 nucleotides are TGTGCCAGCAGGATAGCTACAGGAGTGAGTGGAAACACCATATATTTT.

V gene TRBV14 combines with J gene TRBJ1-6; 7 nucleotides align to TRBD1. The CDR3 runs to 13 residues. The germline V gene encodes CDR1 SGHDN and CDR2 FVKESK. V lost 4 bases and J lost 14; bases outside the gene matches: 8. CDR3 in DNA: TGTGCCAGCAGCCTCCAGGGGGTCACGGCCCTCCACTTT. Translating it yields CASSLQGVTALHF.

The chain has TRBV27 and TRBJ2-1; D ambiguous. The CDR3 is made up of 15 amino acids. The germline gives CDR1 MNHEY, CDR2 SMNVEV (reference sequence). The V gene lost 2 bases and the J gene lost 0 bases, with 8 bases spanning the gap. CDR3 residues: CASSLAESSYNEQFF. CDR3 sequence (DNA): TGTGCCAGCAGTTTAGCGGAGAGCTCCTACAATGAGCAGTTCTTC.

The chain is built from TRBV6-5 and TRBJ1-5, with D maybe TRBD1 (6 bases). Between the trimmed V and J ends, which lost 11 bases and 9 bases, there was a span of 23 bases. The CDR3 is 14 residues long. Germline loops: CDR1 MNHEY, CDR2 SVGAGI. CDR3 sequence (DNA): TGTGCCGTTAGAGGGGGAAGAGTCGAGGGGCCCCAGCATTTT. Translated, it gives CAVRGGRVEGPQHF.

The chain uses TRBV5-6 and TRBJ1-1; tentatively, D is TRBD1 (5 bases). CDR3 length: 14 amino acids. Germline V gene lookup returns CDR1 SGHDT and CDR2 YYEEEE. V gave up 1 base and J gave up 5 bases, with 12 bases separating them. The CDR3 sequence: CASSLPQGRTEAFF. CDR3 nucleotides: TGTGCCAGCAGCTTGCCCCAGGGCAGGACTGAAGCTTTCTTT. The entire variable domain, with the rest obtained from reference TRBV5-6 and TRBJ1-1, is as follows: DAGVTQSPTHLIKTRGQQVTLRCSPKSGHDTVSWYQQALGQGPQFIFQYYEEEERQRGNFPDRFSGHQFPNYSSELNVNALLLGDSALYLCASSLPQGRTEAFFGQGTRLTVV.

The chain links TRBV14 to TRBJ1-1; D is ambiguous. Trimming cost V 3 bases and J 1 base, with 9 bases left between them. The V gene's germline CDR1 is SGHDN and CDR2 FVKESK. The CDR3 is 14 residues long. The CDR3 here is CASSQARGNTEAFF. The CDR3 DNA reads TGTGCCAGCAGCCAGGCCCGGGGGAACACTGAAGCTTTCTTT.

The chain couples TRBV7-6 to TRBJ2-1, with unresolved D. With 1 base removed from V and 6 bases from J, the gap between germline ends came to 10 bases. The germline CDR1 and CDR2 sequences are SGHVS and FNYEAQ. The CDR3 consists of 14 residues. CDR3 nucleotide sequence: TGTGCCAGCAGCTTAGTTTCACTCATCAATGAGCAGTTCTTC. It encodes CASSLVSLINEQFF.

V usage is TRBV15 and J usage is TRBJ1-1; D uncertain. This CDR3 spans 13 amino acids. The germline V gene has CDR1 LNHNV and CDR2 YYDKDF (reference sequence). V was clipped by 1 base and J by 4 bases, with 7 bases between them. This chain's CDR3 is CATSRGQSTEAFF. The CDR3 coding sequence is TGTGCCACCAGCAGAGGGCAGTCCACTGAAGCTTTCTTT. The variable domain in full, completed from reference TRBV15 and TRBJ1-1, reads DAMVIQNPRYQVTQFGKPVTLSCSQTLNHNVMYWYQQKSSQAPKLLFHYYDKDFNNEADTPDNFQSRRPNTSFCFLDIRSPGLGDTAMYLCATSRGQSTEAFFGQGTRLTVV.

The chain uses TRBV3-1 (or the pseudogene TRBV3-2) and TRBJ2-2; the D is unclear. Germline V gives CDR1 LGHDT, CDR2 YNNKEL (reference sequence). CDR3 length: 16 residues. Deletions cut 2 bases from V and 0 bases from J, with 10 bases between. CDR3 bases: TGTGCCAGCAGCCAATCTACCTTACCGAACACCGGGGAGCTGTTTTTT. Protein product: CASSQSTLPNTGELFF.

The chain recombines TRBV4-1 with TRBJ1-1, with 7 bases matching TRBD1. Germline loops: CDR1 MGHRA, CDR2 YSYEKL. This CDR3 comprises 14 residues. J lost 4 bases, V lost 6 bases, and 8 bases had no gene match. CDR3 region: CASRGTRGITEAFF. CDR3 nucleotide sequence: TGCGCCAGCAGAGGTACCAGGGGGATCACTGAAGCTTTCTTT.

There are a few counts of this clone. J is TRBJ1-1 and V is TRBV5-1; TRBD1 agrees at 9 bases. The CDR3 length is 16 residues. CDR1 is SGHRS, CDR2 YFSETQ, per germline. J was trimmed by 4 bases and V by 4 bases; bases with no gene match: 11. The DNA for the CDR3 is TGCGCCAGCAGCCCGCTGACAGGGGGAAAGACCACTGAAGCTTTCTTT. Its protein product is CASSPLTGGKTTEAFF.

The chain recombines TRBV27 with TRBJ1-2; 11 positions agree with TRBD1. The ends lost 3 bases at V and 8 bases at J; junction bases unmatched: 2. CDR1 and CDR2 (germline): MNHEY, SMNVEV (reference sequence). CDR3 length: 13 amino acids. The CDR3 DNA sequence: TGTGCCAGCAGTTTTAGGACAGGGGGCGGCTACACCTTC. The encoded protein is CASSFRTGGGYTF.

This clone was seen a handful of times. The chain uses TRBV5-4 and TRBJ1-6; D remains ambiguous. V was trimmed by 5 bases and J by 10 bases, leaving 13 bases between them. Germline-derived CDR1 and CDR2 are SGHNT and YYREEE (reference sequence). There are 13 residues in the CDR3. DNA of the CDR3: TGTGCCAGCAGGAAGACACCTAACTCACCCCTCCACTTT. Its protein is CASRKTPNSPLHF.

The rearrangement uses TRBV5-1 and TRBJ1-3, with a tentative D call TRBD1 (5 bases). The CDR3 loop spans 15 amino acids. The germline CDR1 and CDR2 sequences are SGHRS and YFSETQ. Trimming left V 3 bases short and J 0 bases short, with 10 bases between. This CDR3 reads CASSSDSFSGNTIYF. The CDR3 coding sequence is TGCGCCAGCAGCTCCGACAGCTTCTCTGGAAACACCATATATTTT.

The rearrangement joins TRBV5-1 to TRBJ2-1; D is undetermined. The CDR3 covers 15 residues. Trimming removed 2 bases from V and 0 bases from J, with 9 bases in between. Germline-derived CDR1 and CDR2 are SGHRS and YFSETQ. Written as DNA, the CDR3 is TGCGCCAGCAGCTTCTCCTCGGGCTCCTACAATGAGCAGTTCTTC. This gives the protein CASSFSSGSYNEQFF.

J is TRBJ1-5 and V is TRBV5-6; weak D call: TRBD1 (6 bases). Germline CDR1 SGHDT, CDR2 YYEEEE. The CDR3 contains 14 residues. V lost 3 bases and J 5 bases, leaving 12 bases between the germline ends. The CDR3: CASSSDSLHQPQHF. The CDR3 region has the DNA TGTGCCAGCAGCTCGGACAGCCTGCATCAGCCCCAGCATTTT. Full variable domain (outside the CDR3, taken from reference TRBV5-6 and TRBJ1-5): DAGVTQSPTHLIKTRGQQVTLRCSPKSGHDTVSWYQQALGQGPQFIFQYYEEEERQRGNFPDRFSGHQFPNYSSELNVNALLLGDSALYLCASSSDSLHQPQHFGDGTRLSIL.

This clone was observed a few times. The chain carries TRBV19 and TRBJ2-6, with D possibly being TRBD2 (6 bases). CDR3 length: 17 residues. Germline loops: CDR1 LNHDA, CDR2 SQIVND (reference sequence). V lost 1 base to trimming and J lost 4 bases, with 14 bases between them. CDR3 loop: CASSIGAGPRGANVLTF. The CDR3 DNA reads TGTGCCAGTAGTATAGGGGCGGGACCCCGAGGGGCCAACGTCCTGACTTTC.

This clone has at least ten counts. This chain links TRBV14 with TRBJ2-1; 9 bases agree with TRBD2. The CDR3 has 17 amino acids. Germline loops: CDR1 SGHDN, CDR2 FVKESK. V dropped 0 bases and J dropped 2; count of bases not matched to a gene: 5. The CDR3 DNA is TGTGCCAGCAGCCAAGATCGCGGGAGGGCGGCCTACAATGAGCAGTTCTTC. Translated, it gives CASSQDRGRAAYNEQFF. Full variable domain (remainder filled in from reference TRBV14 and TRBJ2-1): EAGVTQFPSHSVIEKGQTVTLRCDPISGHDNLYWYRRVMGKEIKFLLHFVKESKQDESGMPNNRFLAERTGGTYSTLKVQPAELEDSGVYFCASSQDRGRAAYNEQFFGPGTRLTVL.

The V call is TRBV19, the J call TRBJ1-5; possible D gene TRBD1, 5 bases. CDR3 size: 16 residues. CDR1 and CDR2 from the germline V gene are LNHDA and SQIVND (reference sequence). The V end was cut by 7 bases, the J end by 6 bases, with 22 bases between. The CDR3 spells CASTWSLAGRGQPQHF. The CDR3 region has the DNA TGTGCCAGTACTTGGTCGTTGGCGGGGAGGGGTCAGCCCCAGCATTTT.

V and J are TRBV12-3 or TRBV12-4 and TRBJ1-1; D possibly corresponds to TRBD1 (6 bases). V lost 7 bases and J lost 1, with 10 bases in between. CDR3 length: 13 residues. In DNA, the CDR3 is TGTGCCAGCACCGGGACACCGAACACTGAAGCTTTCTTT. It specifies CASTGTPNTEAFF.

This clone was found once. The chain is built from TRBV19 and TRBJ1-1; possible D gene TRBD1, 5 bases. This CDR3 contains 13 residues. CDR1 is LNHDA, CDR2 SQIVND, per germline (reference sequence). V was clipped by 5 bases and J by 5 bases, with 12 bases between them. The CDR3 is CASSRQGWTEAFF. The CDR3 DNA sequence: TGTGCCAGTAGTCGGCAGGGATGGACTGAAGCTTTCTTT. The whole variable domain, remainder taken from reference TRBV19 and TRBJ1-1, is DGGITQSPKYLFRKEGQNVTLSCEQNLNHDAMYWYRQDPGQGLRLIYYSQIVNDFQKGDIAEGYSVSREKKESFPLTVTSAQKNPTAFYLCASSRQGWTEAFFGQGTRLTVV.

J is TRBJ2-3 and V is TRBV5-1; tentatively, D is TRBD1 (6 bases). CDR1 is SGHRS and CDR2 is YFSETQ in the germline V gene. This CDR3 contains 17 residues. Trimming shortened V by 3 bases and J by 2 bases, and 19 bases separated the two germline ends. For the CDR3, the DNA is TGCGCCAGCAGCTCGGGGATTCGGCAGGGGCACACAGATACGCAGTATTTT. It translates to CASSSGIRQGHTDTQYF.

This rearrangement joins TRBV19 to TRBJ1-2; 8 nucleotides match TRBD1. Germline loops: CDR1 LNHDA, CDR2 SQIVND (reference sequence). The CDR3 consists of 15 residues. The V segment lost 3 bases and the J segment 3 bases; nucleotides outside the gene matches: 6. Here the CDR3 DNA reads TGTGCCAGTAGTATTGGCCAGGGGGCCGACTATGGCTACACCTTC. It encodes CASSIGQGADYGYTF.

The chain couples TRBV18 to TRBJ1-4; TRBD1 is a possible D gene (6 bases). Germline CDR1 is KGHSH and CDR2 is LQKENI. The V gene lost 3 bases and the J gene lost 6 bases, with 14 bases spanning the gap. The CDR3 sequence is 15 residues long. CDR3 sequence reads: CASSPQQGVDEKLFF. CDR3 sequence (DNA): TGTGCCAGCTCACCGCAACAGGGCGTGGATGAAAAACTGTTTTTT.

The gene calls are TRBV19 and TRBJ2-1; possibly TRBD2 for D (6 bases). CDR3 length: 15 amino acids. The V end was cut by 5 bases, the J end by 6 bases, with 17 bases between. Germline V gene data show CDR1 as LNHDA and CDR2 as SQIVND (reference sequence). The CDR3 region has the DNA TGTGCCAGTAGTGCCCCGGGGGTGCGGTCCAATGAGCAGTTCTTC. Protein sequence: CASSAPGVRSNEQFF.